One sample yielded the 13 T cell receptor beta chains listed below, sequenced in a study of cytomegalovirus exposure and HLA in healthy donors. Produced via immunoSEQ multiplex PCR; TCRdb's table is partial and in-frame only. The data hold 300,000 or so clones, with 88% observed a single time. The material sequenced was PBMCs. The source of these receptors is a man between 25 and 39 years old in good health and CMV-seronegative.

This rearrangement joins TRBV6-1 to TRBJ2-5, with TRBD2 identical over 14 bases. The germline V gene encodes CDR1 MNHNS and CDR2 SASEGT. Germline trimming cut 5 bases from V and 2 bases from J; bases unmatched to any gene: 4. The CDR3 spans 16 residues. This chain's CDR3 is CASSQGLAGGQETQYF. The CDR3 region has the DNA TGTGCCAGCAGTCAAGGACTAGCGGGGGGTCAAGAGACCCAGTACTTC.

This clone was picked up a small number of times. In nucleotides, the CDR3 is TGCGCCAGCAGCCCTCAGGGTAACTATGGCTACACCTTC. It encodes CASSPQGNYGYTF. The genes are TRBV4-1 and TRBJ1-2, with D perhaps TRBD1 (5 bases). Trimming shortened V by 4 bases and J by 1 base, and 7 bases separated the two germline ends. CDR3 length equals 13 residues. Germline CDR1 reads MGHRA; CDR2 reads YSYEKL.

This clone turned up a few times. V and J are TRBV5-1 and TRBJ1-2; TRBD1 is a possible D gene (5 bases). CDR3 length: 12 residues. CDR1 is SGHRS, CDR2 YFSETQ, per germline. V lost 0 bases to trimming and J lost 14 bases, with 14 bases between them. CDR3 nucleotides: TGCGCCAGCAGCTTGGGAACGGACACCTGGACCTTC. Its protein product is CASSLGTDTWTF. Variable domain in full (rest from reference TRBV5-1 and TRBJ1-2): KAGVTQTPRYLIKTRGQQVTLSCSPISGHRSVSWYQQTPGQGLQFLFEYFSETQRNKGNFPGRFSGRQFSNSRSEMNVSTLELGDSALYLCASSLGTDTWTFGSGTRLTVV.

In nucleotides, the CDR3 is TGTGCCAGCAGGGAAGCCGGGACACAAAACACTGAAGCTTTCTTT. Its protein is CASREAGTQNTEAFF. The genes are TRBV27 and TRBJ1-1; D is perhaps TRBD1 (6 bases). Per the germline V gene, CDR1 is MNHEY and CDR2 is SMNVEV (reference sequence). The V end lost 6 bases, the J end lost 2 bases, and 16 bases lay between the germline ends. This CDR3 comprises 15 residues.

This clone was picked up one time. The rearrangement joins TRBV6-6 to TRBJ1-2, with 7 bases matching TRBD1. The trim removed 6 bases at V and 5 bases at J, leaving 6 bases unmatched. The CDR3 loop spans 13 amino acids. The V gene's germline CDR1 is MNHNY and CDR2 SVGAGI (reference sequence). The CDR3 sequence is CASSPDRDYGYTF. The CDR3 region has the DNA TGTGCCAGCAGCCCCGACAGGGATTATGGCTACACCTTC.

The V gene is TRBV6-6, the J gene TRBJ2-2; D remains unclear. The CDR3 contains 14 residues. V was cut by 1 base and J by 1 base, with 4 bases left in between. Looked up from germline, CDR1 is MNHNY and CDR2 is SVGAGI (reference sequence). The CDR3 DNA reads TGTGCCAGCAGTTACTTTAGGAACACCGGGGAGCTGTTTTTT. Its protein is CASSYFRNTGELFF.

The genes are TRBV5-4 and TRBJ2-1; possible D gene TRBD1, 6 bases. The V gene's germline CDR1 is SGHNT and CDR2 YYREEE (reference sequence). This CDR3 region has 12 residues. Trimming shortened V by 6 bases and J by 6 bases, and 10 bases separated the two germline ends. The CDR3: CASTLGANEQFF. CDR3 coding DNA: TGTGCCAGCACCCTGGGGGCCAATGAGCAGTTCTTC.

This chain joins TRBV19 and TRBJ2-7, with D perhaps TRBD1 (6 bases). The CDR3 covers 13 residues. Trimming took off 3 bases at V and 2 bases at J, with 8 bases between the two ends. The germline CDR1 and CDR2 sequences are LNHDA and SQIVND (reference sequence). CDR3 DNA sequence: TGTGCCAGTAGTATCGGGGACACCTACGAGCAGTACTTC. It is translated as CASSIGDTYEQYF.

The chain links TRBV27 to TRBJ1-4, with a tentative D call TRBD1 (6 bases). This CDR3 has 15 residues. CDR1 MNHEY and CDR2 SMNVEV come from the germline V gene (reference sequence). V gave up 4 bases and J gave up 6 bases, with 15 bases separating them. CDR3 sequence: CASSSMGRGDEKLFF. The CDR3 DNA reads TGTGCCAGCAGTTCAATGGGGAGGGGGGATGAAAAACTGTTTTTT.

The rearrangement uses TRBV2 and TRBJ1-1, with unresolved D. The CDR3 consists of 13 residues. The germline CDR1 and CDR2 sequences are SNHLY and FYNNEI. Trimming pared 6 bases from V and 1 base from J, leaving 9 bases between. The DNA for the CDR3 is TGTGCCAGCAGGACACAGACGAACACTGAAGCTTTCTTT. This sequence encodes CASRTQTNTEAFF.

The chain combines TRBV2 with TRBJ2-7, with 7 bases fitting TRBD1. Germline CDR1 and CDR2: SNHLY and FYNNEI. This CDR3 contains 13 residues. After removal of 6 bases from V and 5 bases from J, the junction contained 7 bases not matched to a gene. The CDR3 reads CASRKDRANEQYF. CDR3 sequence (DNA): TGTGCCAGCAGAAAAGACAGGGCCAACGAGCAGTACTTC.

CDR3 in DNA: TGCGCCAGCAGCTTGACAGGGGGCGACACCGGGGAGCTGTTTTTT. Its protein product is CASSLTGGDTGELFF. The chain recombines TRBV5-1 with TRBJ2-2; 9 bases are a match to TRBD1. Germline V gene sequence: CDR1 SGHRS, CDR2 YFSETQ. Trimming cost V 1 base and J 3 bases; bases outside gene matches: 1. CDR3 size: 15 residues.

The chain uses TRBV19 and TRBJ1-1; D is perhaps TRBD1 (5 bases). Trimming removed 3 bases from V and 1 base from J, with 9 bases in between. The CDR3 extends over 14 amino acids. CDR1 LNHDA and CDR2 SQIVND come from the germline V gene (reference sequence). CDR3 sequence (DNA): TGTGCCAGTAGTATCACGCAGGGGAACACTGAAGCTTTCTTT. Protein sequence: CASSITQGNTEAFF.